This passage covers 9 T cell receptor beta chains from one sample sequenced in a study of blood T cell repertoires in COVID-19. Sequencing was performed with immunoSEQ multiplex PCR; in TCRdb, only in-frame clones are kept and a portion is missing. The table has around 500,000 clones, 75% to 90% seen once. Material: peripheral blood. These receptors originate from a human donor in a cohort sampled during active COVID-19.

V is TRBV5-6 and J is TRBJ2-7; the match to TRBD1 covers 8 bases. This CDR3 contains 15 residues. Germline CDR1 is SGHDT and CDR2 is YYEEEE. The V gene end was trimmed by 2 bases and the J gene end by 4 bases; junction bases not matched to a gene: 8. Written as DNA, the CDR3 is TGTGCCAGCAGCTTAGTCCAGGGGGCATCGTACGAGCAGTACTTC. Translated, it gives CASSLVQGASYEQYF.

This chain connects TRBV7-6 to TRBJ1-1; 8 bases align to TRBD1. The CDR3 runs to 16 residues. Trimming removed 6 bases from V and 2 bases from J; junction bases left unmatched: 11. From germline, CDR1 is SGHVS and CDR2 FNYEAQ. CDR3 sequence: CASSPDRALFNTEAFF. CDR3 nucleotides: TGTGCCAGCAGTCCGGACAGGGCCCTCTTCAACACTGAAGCTTTCTTT.

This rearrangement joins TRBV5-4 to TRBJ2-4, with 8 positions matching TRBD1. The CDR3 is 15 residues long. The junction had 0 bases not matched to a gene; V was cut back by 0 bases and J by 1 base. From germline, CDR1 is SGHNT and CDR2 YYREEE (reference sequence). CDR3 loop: CASSLAGGAKNIQYF. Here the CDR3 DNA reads TGTGCCAGCAGCTTGGCAGGGGGCGCCAAAAACATTCAGTACTTC. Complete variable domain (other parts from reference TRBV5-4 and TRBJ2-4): ETGVTQSPTHLIKTRGQQVTLRCSSQSGHNTVSWYQQALGQGPQFIFQYYREEENGRGNFPPRFSGLQFPNYSSELNVNALELDDSALYLCASSLAGGAKNIQYFGAGTRLSVL.

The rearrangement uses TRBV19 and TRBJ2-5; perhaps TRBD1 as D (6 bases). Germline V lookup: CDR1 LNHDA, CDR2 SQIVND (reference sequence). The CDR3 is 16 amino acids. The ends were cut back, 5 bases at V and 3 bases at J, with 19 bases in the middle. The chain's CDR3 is CASSPMMWGRKETQYF. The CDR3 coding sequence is TGTGCCAGTAGTCCCATGATGTGGGGGCGGAAAGAGACCCAGTACTTC.

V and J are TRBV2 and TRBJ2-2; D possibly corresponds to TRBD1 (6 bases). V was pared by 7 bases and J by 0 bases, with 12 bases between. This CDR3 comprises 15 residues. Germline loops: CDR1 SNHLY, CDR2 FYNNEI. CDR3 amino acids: CASNRGGTNTGELFF. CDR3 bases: TGTGCCAGCAATAGAGGGGGTACGAACACCGGGGAGCTGTTTTTT.

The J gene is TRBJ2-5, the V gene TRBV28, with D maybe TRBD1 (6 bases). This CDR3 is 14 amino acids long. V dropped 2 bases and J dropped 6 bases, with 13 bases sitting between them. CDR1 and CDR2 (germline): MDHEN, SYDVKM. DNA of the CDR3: TGTGCCAGCAGTTTACCTCAGGGGACAAAGACCCAGTACTTC. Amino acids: CASSLPQGTKTQYF.

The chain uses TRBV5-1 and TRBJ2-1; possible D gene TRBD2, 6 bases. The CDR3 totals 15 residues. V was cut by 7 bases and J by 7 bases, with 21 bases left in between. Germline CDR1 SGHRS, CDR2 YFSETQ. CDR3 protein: CASGPGVSLGNEQFF. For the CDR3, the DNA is TGCGCCAGCGGGCCGGGGGTAAGCCTCGGGAATGAGCAGTTCTTC.

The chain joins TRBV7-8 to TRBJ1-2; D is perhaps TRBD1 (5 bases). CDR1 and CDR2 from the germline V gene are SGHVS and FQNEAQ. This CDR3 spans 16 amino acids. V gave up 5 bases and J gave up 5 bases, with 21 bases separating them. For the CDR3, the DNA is TGTGCCAGCAGCCTCCTAGGTGGAGGGGATCTATATGGCTACACCTTC. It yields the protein CASSLLGGGDLYGYTF.

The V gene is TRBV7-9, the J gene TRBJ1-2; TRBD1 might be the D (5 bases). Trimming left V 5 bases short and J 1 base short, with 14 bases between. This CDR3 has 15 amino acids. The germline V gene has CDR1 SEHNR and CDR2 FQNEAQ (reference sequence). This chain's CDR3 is CASSIPQGINYGYTF. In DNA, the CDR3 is TGTGCCAGCAGCATACCTCAGGGTATTAACTATGGCTACACCTTC.